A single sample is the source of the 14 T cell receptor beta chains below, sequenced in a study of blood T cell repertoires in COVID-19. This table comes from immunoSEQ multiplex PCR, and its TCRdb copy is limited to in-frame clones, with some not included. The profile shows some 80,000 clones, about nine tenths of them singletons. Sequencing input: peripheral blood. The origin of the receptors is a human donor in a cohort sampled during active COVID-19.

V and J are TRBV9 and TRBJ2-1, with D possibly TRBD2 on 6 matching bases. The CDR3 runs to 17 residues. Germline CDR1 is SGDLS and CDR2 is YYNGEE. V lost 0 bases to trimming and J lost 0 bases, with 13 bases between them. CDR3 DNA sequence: TGTGCCAGCAGCGTAGGGATTAGCGGCAACTCCTACAATGAGCAGTTCTTC. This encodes CASSVGISGNSYNEQFF.

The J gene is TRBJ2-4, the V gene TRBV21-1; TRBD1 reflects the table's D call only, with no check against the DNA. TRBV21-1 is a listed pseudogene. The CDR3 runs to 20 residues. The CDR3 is CASSKTRQGLESITKNIQYF. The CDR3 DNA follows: TGTGCCAGCAGCAAAACTCGACAGGGTCTCGAATCTATAACCAAAAACATTCAGTACTTC.

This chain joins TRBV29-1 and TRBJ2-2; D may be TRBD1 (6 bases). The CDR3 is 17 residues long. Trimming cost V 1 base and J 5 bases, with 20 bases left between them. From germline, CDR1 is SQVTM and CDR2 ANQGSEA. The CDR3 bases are TGCAGCGTTGAAGCCCTTACCCCCAGGGGCCAGACCGGGGAGCTGTTTTTT. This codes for CSVEALTPRGQTGELFF.

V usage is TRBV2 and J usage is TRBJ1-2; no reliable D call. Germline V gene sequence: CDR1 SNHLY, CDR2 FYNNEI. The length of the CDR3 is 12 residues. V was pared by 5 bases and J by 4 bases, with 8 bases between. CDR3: CASSPGFYGYTF. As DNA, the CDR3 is TGTGCCAGCAGTCCAGGTTTCTATGGCTACACCTTC.

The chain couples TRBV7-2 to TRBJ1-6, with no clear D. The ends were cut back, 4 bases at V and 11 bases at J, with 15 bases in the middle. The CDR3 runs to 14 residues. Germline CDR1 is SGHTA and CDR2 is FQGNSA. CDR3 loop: CASSYIGERAPLHF. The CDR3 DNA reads TGTGCCAGCAGCTATATTGGGGAGAGGGCACCCCTCCACTTT.

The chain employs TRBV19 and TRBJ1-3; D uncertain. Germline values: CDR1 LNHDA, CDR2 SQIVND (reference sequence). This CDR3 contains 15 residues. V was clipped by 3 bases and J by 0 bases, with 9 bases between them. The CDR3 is CASSIAGASGNTIYF. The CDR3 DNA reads TGTGCCAGTAGTATTGCAGGCGCCTCTGGAAACACCATATATTTT.

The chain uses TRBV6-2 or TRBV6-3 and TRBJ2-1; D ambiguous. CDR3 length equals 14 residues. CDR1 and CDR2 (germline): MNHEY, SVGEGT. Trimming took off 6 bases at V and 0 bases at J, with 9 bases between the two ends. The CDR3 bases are TGTGCCAGCAGCCCTATTAGCTCCTACAATGAGCAGTTCTTC. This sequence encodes CASSPISSYNEQFF.

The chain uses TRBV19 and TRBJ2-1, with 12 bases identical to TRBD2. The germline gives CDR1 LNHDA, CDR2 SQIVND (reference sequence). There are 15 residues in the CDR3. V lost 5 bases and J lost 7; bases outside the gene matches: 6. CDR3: CASSLRTSGINEQFF. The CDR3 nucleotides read TGTGCCAGTAGTCTCCGGACTAGCGGGATTAATGAGCAGTTCTTC.

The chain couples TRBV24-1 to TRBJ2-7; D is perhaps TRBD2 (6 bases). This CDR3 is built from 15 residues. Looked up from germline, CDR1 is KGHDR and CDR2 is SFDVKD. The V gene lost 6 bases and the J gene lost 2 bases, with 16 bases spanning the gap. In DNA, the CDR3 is TGTGCCACCAGTTCTGGGTCCGGGAGCGCCTACGAGCAGTACTTC. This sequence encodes CATSSGSGSAYEQYF.

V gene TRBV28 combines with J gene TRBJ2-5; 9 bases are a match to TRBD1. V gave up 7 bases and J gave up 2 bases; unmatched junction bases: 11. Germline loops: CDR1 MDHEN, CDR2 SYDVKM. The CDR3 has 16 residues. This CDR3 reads CASTPPPGTGQETQYF. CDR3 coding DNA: TGTGCCAGCACTCCTCCCCCCGGGACAGGGCAAGAGACCCAGTACTTC.

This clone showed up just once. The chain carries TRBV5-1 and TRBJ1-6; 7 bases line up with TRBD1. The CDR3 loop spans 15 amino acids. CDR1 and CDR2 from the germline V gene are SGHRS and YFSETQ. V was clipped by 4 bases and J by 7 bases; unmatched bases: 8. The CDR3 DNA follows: TGCGCCAGCAGCACAAAGACAGGGTTAAATTCACCCCTCCACTTT. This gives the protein CASSTKTGLNSPLHF.

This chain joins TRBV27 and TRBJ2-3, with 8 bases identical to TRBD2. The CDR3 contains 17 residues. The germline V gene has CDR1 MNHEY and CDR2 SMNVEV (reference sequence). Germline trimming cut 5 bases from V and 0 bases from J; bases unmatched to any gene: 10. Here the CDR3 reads CASSTGRGGISTDTQYF. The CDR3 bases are TGTGCCAGCAGTACGGGACGGGGGGGGATAAGCACAGATACGCAGTATTTT.

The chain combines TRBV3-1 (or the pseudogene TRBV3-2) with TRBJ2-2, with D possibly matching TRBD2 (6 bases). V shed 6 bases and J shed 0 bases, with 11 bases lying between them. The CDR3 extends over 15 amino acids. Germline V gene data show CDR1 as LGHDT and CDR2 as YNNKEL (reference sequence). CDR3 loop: CASRHLASNTGELFF. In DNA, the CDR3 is TGTGCCAGCAGACACCTAGCGTCGAACACCGGGGAGCTGTTTTTT.

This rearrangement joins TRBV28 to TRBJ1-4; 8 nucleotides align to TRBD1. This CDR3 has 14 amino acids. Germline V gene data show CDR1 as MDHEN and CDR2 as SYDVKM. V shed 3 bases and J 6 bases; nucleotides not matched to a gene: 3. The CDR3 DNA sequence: TGTGCCAGCAGTTTCGCACAGGGGGATGAAAAACTGTTTTTT. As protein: CASSFAQGDEKLFF.